This TCR beta chain was captured by sequencing in a study of blood T cell repertoires in COVID-19. Overall study: Italy, Spain and the United States were the sources of the convalescent and acute COVID-19 samples. PBMCs, B-cell-depleted T cells, or T cells were the source of the cDNA or gDNA that made up the material.

Generated by immunoSEQ multiplex PCR, the TCRdb table keeps only in-frame clones and is missing some. The table includes about 140,000 clones, around nine tenths detected once. The sequencing input was peripheral blood. The receptor's source is a man aged 50 to 59 with active or convalescent COVID-19.

The CDR3 DNA reads as TGTGCCAGCAGCTCCTCCGGGACAGGGCTTGAAAAACTGTTTTTT. The encoded protein is CASSSSGTGLEKLFF. The chain employs TRBV7-9 and TRBJ1-4; TRBD1 matches 9 bases. From germline, CDR1 is SEHNR and CDR2 FQNEAQ (reference sequence). CDR3 length: 15 amino acids. The trim removed 4 bases at V and 7 bases at J, leaving 7 bases unmatched.